Presented here are 5 T cell receptor beta chains from one specimen sequenced in a study of control samples from healthy donors and cancer patients. Repertoires were generated with immunoSEQ multiplex PCR, while TCRdb's copy carries only in-frame clones and drops some. The sample contains 150,000 to 200,000 clones, around 88% of which appear only once. The sample consisted of blood. The receptors were sampled from a man between 18 and 35 years old in good health.

The CDR3 sequence is CASSPSPEFSGNTIYF. Written as DNA, the CDR3 is TGCGCCAGCAGCCCGAGTCCGGAATTCTCTGGAAACACCATATATTTT. The chain uses TRBV4-3 and TRBJ1-3; no reliable D call. V lost 4 bases, J lost 0 bases, and 13 bases lay in between. The CDR3 sequence is 16 residues long. Germline CDR1 reads LGHNA; CDR2 reads YSLEER.

V usage is TRBV12-3 or TRBV12-4 and J usage is TRBJ2-1; a possible D gene is TRBD2 (6 bases). The CDR3 runs 13 residues. Trimming removed 0 bases at V and 10 bases at J, with 10 bases between. The CDR3 DNA reads as TGTGCCAGCAGTTTAGCCCAGGCGGGGGAGCAGTTCTTC. It specifies CASSLAQAGEQFF.

J is TRBJ1-3 and V is TRBV3-1 (or the pseudogene TRBV3-2), with D possibly matching TRBD1 (6 bases). This CDR3 region has 16 residues. With 0 bases removed from V and 0 bases from J, the gap between germline ends came to 9 bases. Germline V gives CDR1 LGHDT, CDR2 YNNKEL (reference sequence). CDR3 in DNA: TGTGCCAGCAGCCAAGATCTGGACAGCTCTGGAAACACCATATATTTT. Translated: CASSQDLDSSGNTIYF.

CDR3 DNA sequence: TGTGCCAGCACCCTGTTGGGACCAGGCCGGAATTCACCCCTCCACTTT. Translating gives CASTLLGPGRNSPLHF. The V and J genes are TRBV11-2 and TRBJ1-6, with D possibly being TRBD1 (5 bases). V was pared by 7 bases and J by 7 bases, with 20 bases between. CDR3 length: 16 residues. The germline V gene has CDR1 SGHAT and CDR2 FQNNGV.

The chain recombines TRBV5-6 with TRBJ1-4; no clear D. CDR1 and CDR2 from the germline V gene are SGHDT and YYEEEE. V was pared by 0 bases and J by 1 base, with 10 bases between. The CDR3 sequence is 16 residues long. CDR3 residues: CASSLGGRLTNEKLFF. The CDR3 DNA follows: TGTGCCAGCAGCTTGGGAGGGAGACTAACTAATGAAAAACTGTTTTTT.